This TCR beta chain was profiled in a study of shared clonotypes between healthy human individuals. Points on this clone: Its antigen is currently unknown. Within the sample, other DNA sequences also encode this same CDR3.

This table comes from immunoSEQ multiplex PCR, and its TCRdb copy is limited to in-frame clones, with some not included. The sample contains a few million clones, about 92% of which appear only once. General study points: A reduction in generation probabilities was seen for non-shared clonotypes relative to those shared by all four donors.

V was trimmed by 5 bases and J by 1 base, leaving 6 bases between them. The CDR3 runs to 13 residues. Germline V gene data show CDR1 as SGHVS and CDR2 as FNYEAQ. V gene TRBV7-6 combines with J gene TRBJ2-1; D is undetermined. Sample: naive CD4+ T cells from PBMCs. Subset noted: CD45RA+ positively selected. This clonotype was obtained from a young man in good health. Some clones in this sample may be carry-over from other donors' samples. The CDR3 nucleotides are TGTGCCAGCAGCCTCGGGTCCTACAATGAGCAGTTCTTC. Translated, it gives CASSLGSYNEQFF.